The rows below give T cell receptor beta chains drawn from one sample of a study of blood T cell repertoires in COVID-19. Using immunoSEQ multiplex PCR, the repertoire was profiled, and TCRdb retains in-frame clones only, with some absent. The sample yields roughly 70,000 clones, approximately 90% seen once. Material: peripheral blood. The receptors originated from a man between 70 and 80 years old with active COVID-19. Both conserved end residues are trimmed from each CDR3.

V: TRBV24-1
CDR3: ATSDSDGGAESQY

V: TRBV4-3
CDR3: ASSQDDRVAGELF

V: TRBV4-3
CDR3: ASSQDRVGGRETQY

V: TRBV7-2
CDR3: ASSSRTGKHTDTQY

V: TRBV21-1
CDR3: ASLLREVGETQY

V: TRBV19
CDR3: ASSWANSNQPQH

V: TRBV5-5
CDR3: ASSWGTGVGQPQH

V: TRBV19
CDR3: ASRDRGLAGANVLT

V: TRBV7-6
CDR3: ASSPSGTSGRNEQF

V: TRBV23-1
CDR3: ASAPPGPGRQF

V: TRBV4-2
CDR3: ASSQAGAAGDYGYT

V: TRBV6-7
CDR3: ASSHPHFQGASGANVLT

V: TRBV4-2
CDR3: ASSPQGRRRTQPAQETQY

V: TRBV7-8
CDR3: ASSPRTPGGTDTQY

V: TRBV7-7
CDR3: ASSSGPTGRGSGANVLT

V: TRBV30
CDR3: AANSGRASGETQY

V: TRBV5-8
CDR3: ASSRTDMNEKLF

V: TRBV13
CDR3: ASSFQQTFTDTQY

V: TRBV24-1
CDR3: ATPGLLDYEQY

V: TRBV19
CDR3: ASTISWRGNYGYT

V: TRBV5-8
CDR3: ASSQRLAGRGETQY

V: TRBV6-5
CDR3: ASSQGPHYEQY

V: TRBV5-4
CDR3: ASSPLASGTGELF

V: TRBV7-7
CDR3: ASSLDRGHEQF

V: TRBV19
CDR3: ASSMGARVYGYT

V: TRBV28
CDR3: ASSSPYEQY

V: TRBV9
CDR3: ASSVANPGSTDTQY

V: TRBV19
CDR3: ASSARTSGRNQYTQY

V: TRBV29-1
CDR3: SATGTGGTGELF

V: TRBV7-9
CDR3: ASSLSGGWGNEKLF

V: TRBV18
CDR3: ASSTGQKNTGELF

V: TRBV27
CDR3: ASRPRTGGETEAF

V: TRBV30
CDR3: AWSADQTRDRRY

V: TRBV7-2
CDR3: ASSLRPGLAGDGETQY

V: TRBV5-6
CDR3: ASSLVGTSTGELF

V: TRBV18
CDR3: ASSPGGNYGYT

V: TRBV4-2
CDR3: ASSQDVEVGAEAF

V: TRBV2
CDR3: ASKTADRVSYEQY

V: TRBV30
CDR3: AWSPGGASSWF

V: TRBV5-6
CDR3: ASSLVGFGGRGSTDTQY

V: TRBV3-1/TRBV3-2
CDR3: ASSQGAGAAYEQY

V: TRBV5-1
CDR3: ASSLVGLAGGPPANIQY

V: TRBV7-2
CDR3: ASSFESRGGPQH

V: TRBV19
CDR3: ASTPGQGAPLPYEQY

V: TRBV3-1/TRBV3-2
CDR3: ASSQGRGLGNEQF

V: TRBV3-1/TRBV3-2
CDR3: ASSQDPAGGQEQF

V: TRBV5-6
CDR3: ASSGLAEPHGELF

V: TRBV7-6
CDR3: ASSLGQAASGANVLT

V: TRBV3-1/TRBV3-2
CDR3: ASSSGLREGTDTQY

V: TRBV10-3
CDR3: AISGLAGTSYEQY

V: TRBV7-7
CDR3: ASSQDRMGTQY

V: TRBV12-2
CDR3: ASRLVWTGVTEAF

V: TRBV6-6
CDR3: ASSYGGTEGNTIY